A selection of T cell receptor beta chains follows, all from one sample in a study of cytomegalovirus exposure and HLA in healthy donors. Using immunoSEQ multiplex PCR, the repertoire was profiled, and TCRdb retains in-frame clones only, with some absent. The profile shows around 200,000 clones, over 75% of them singletons. Sequencing was performed on PBMCs. These receptor sequences come from a female donor in good health and CMV-seronegative. The CDR3 runs from the conserved cysteine through the conserved F or W. D genes are given only for firm matches. The size entry is marked missing in some rows and otherwise reads once, few, many or a size class.

abundance | j_gene | v_gene | len | d_gene | CDR3aa | CDR3nt
- | TRBJ2-5 | TRBV10-3 | 15 | TRBD2 | CAISDKTSAQETQYF | TGTGCCATCAGTGACAAGACTAGCGCCCAAGAGACCCAGTACTTC
- | TRBJ2-5 | TRBV28 | 16 | TRBD2 | CASSTLASGGGETQYF | TGTGCCAGCAGTACACTAGCGTCAGGAGGTGGAGAGACCCAGTACTTC
once | TRBJ2-7 | TRBV28 | 19 | TRBD2 | CASSAHGITGGSSSYEQYF | TGTGCCAGCAGTGCACATGGTATAACGGGGGGGAGCAGCTCCTACGAGCAGTACTTC
- | TRBJ2-5 | TRBV7-3 | 15 | TRBD2 | CASSLAGGSQETQYF | TGTGCCAGCAGCTTAGCGGGAGGCTCCCAAGAGACCCAGTACTTC
- | TRBJ2-2 | TRBV5-1 | 18 | TRBD1 | CASSKRQGMGREPGELFF | TGCGCCAGCAGCAAAAGACAGGGAATGGGGCGAGAACCCGGGGAGCTGTTTTTT
- | TRBJ2-7 | TRBV10-3 | 12 | TRBD1 | CASGTESYEQYF | TGTGCCAGTGGGACAGAATCCTACGAGCAGTACTTC
- | TRBJ2-5 | TRBV5-1 | 16 | - | CASSFLGGGIQETQYF | TGCGCCAGCAGCTTTTTAGGCGGGGGCATCCAAGAGACCCAGTACTTC
- | TRBJ1-1 | TRBV5-6 | 13 | - | CASSPTDRTEAFF | TGTGCCAGCAGCCCAACTGACAGAACTGAAGCTTTCTTT
few | TRBJ1-1 | TRBV19 | 14 | - | CASRLQEKGTEAFF | TGTGCCAGTAGATTACAGGAGAAAGGCACTGAAGCTTTCTTT
- | TRBJ1-1 | TRBV7-2 | 14 | - | CASSLDTRDTEAFF | TGTGCCAGCAGCTTAGACACGCGGGACACTGAAGCTTTCTTT
- | TRBJ2-7 | TRBV19 | 15 | - | CASSSLRDNTYEQYF | TGTGCCAGTAGTTCACTACGGGACAACACCTACGAGCAGTACTTC
- | TRBJ2-7 | TRBV15 | 13 | - | CATSISQGTEQYF | TGTGCCACCAGCATCTCACAGGGTACCGAGCAGTACTTC
- | TRBJ2-1 | TRBV6-5 | 14 | - | CASNPGLNYNEQFF | TGTGCCAGCAACCCGGGACTCAACTACAATGAGCAGTTCTTC
- | TRBJ2-6 | TRBV27 | 19 | - | CASSNGFRYERSGANVLTF | TGTGCCAGCAGTAACGGTTTTCGATATGAGCGCTCTGGGGCCAACGTCCTGACTTTC
- | TRBJ2-7 | TRBV11-2 | 15 | TRBD2 | CASSQQLAGGYEQYF | TGTGCCAGCAGCCAACAACTAGCGGGGGGCTACGAGCAGTACTTC
- | TRBJ2-6 | TRBV5-1 | 20 | TRBD2 | CASSLTPLAGGPSGANVLTF | TGCGCCAGCAGCTTGACCCCACTAGCGGGGGGCCCATCTGGGGCCAACGTCCTGACTTTC